The next 24 T cell receptor beta chains were all read from a single sample in a study of technical replicates of blood from several donors. The data were produced by immunoSEQ multiplex PCR, yet TCRdb's version contains in-frame clones alone and is incomplete. The sample has fewer than 100,000 clones; about 90% are singletons. What was sequenced was T cells isolated from PBMCs. These receptors were collected from a human donor in good health.

The rearrangement uses TRBV7-2 and TRBJ2-7; D remains ambiguous. Germline assignment: CDR1 SGHTA and CDR2 FQGNSA. The CDR3 has 13 amino acids. Between the trimmed V and J ends, which lost 4 bases and 2 bases, there was a span of 9 bases. CDR3 nucleotide sequence: TGTGCCAGCAGCTATGACCTAGCCTACGAGCAGTACTTC. Translation: CASSYDLAYEQYF.

This clone appeared a single time. V gene TRBV29-1 combines with J gene TRBJ2-5; 9 bases align to TRBD2. There are 18 residues in the CDR3. Germline CDR1 and CDR2: SQVTM and ANQGSEA. After removal of 1 base from V and 3 bases from J, the junction contained 15 bases not matched to a gene. The CDR3 region has the DNA TGCAGCGTTGAAGGGGTTAAGGCGGGAGGGCCGAAAGAAGAGACCCAGTACTTC. Protein sequence: CSVEGVKAGGPKEETQYF. Full variable domain (remainder filled in from reference TRBV29-1 and TRBJ2-5): SAVISQKPSRDICQRGTSLTIQCQVDSQVTMMFWYRQQPGQSLTLIATANQGSEATYESGFVIDKFPISRPNLTFSTLTVSNMSPEDSSIYLCSVEGVKAGGPKEETQYFGPGTRLLVL.

This chain uses TRBV6-5 with TRBJ1-1; D is perhaps TRBD1 (6 bases). Trimming stripped 6 bases from V and 4 bases from J, with 12 bases between. CDR3 length: 13 residues. CDR1 MNHEY and CDR2 SVGAGI come from the germline V gene. In DNA, the CDR3 is TGTGCCAGCAGAAAAAAGACAGGCACTGAAGCTTTCTTT. It yields the protein CASRKKTGTEAFF.

This clone was observed a single time. V gene TRBV11-3 combines with J gene TRBJ2-1, with no clear D. The V gene lost 6 bases and the J gene lost 1 base, with 7 bases spanning the gap. This CDR3 has 13 residues. Germline CDR1 SGHNT, CDR2 YENEEA. CDR3 DNA: TGTGCCAGCAGACAGTTATCCTACAATGAGCAGTTCTTC. This sequence encodes CASRQLSYNEQFF.

The chain couples TRBV7-2 to TRBJ1-1; tentative D call: TRBD1 (6 bases). The CDR3 spans 13 residues. CDR1 is SGHTA and CDR2 is FQGNSA in the germline V gene. Trimming stripped 5 bases from V and 5 bases from J, with 12 bases between. CDR3 nucleotide sequence: TGTGCCAGCAGCAGACGACAGGAAACTGAAGCTTTCTTT. Protein product: CASSRRQETEAFF. The variable domain in full, completed from reference TRBV7-2 and TRBJ1-1, reads GAGVSQSPSNKVTEKGKDVELRCDPISGHTALYWYRQSLGQGLEFLIYFQGNSAPDKSGLPSDRFSAERTGGSVSTLTIQRTQQEDSAVYLCASSRRQETEAFFGQGTRLTVV.

This chain joins TRBV28 and TRBJ2-1; 10 nucleotides agree with TRBD2. V gave up 7 bases and J gave up 10 bases; unmatched junction bases: 16. Germline CDR1 is MDHEN and CDR2 is SYDVKM. This CDR3 spans 16 amino acids. The CDR3 loop reads CASKSGGGAFGVEQFF. The CDR3 nucleotides are TGTGCCAGCAAAAGCGGGGGGGGCGCGTTTGGGGTGGAGCAGTTCTTC.

The chain is built from TRBV5-1 and TRBJ2-7, with 7 bases matching TRBD1. Germline lookup yields CDR1 SGHRS and CDR2 YFSETQ. The ends lost 4 bases at V and 2 bases at J; junction bases unmatched: 6. There are 14 residues in the CDR3. CDR3 sequence reads: CASSTRDSAYEQYF. In DNA form, the CDR3 reads TGCGCCAGCAGCACCCGGGACAGCGCCTACGAGCAGTACTTC.

The V gene is TRBV5-1, the J gene TRBJ2-3, with D possibly matching TRBD1 (5 bases). The CDR3 consists of 12 residues. Per germline, CDR1 SGHRS and CDR2 YFSETQ. The V gene lost 1 base and the J gene lost 6 bases, with 6 bases spanning the gap. The CDR3 is CASSLKGDTQYF. The CDR3 DNA reads as TGCGCCAGCAGCTTGAAGGGGGATACGCAGTATTTT. The full variable domain, completed using reference TRBV5-1 and TRBJ2-3, is KAGVTQTPRYLIKTRGQQVTLSCSPISGHRSVSWYQQTPGQGLQFLFEYFSETQRNKGNFPGRFSGRQFSNSRSEMNVSTLELGDSALYLCASSLKGDTQYFGPGTRLTVL.

The chain carries TRBV6-6 and TRBJ1-2; TRBD1 agrees at 8 bases. The germline V gene encodes CDR1 MNHNY and CDR2 SVGAGI (reference sequence). This CDR3 spans 13 amino acids. The trim removed 6 bases at V and 8 bases at J, leaving 8 bases unmatched. CDR3 residues: CASRPGQGEGYTF. The CDR3 nucleotides are TGTGCCAGCAGGCCCGGACAGGGAGAGGGCTACACCTTC.

This rearrangement joins TRBV11-3 to TRBJ2-5, with TRBD1 matching over 10 bases. With V trimmed by 3 bases and J by 1 base, 5 bases remained unmatched. The germline CDR1 and CDR2 sequences are SGHNT and YENEEA. This CDR3 is built from 16 residues. CDR3 sequence (DNA): TGTGCCAGCAGCTTTTCGGACAGGGGGTCCCAAGAGACCCAGTACTTC. This translates into CASSFSDRGSQETQYF.

DNA for the CDR3: TGTGCCAGCAGTTCCGCGTGGAACACTGAAGCTTTCTTT. It translates to CASSSAWNTEAFF. V and J are TRBV6-5 and TRBJ1-1; D uncertain. The length of the CDR3 is 13 residues. V lost 4 bases to trimming and J lost 1 base, with 7 bases between them. Germline V gene lookup returns CDR1 MNHEY and CDR2 SVGAGI.

This chain connects TRBV5-1 to TRBJ2-1; 12 nucleotides align to TRBD2. In germline, CDR1 is SGHRS, CDR2 YFSETQ. The CDR3 has 17 residues. V lost 3 bases, J lost 2 bases, and 6 bases stayed unmatched. Here the CDR3 DNA reads TGCGCCAGCAGCTCGCGACTAGCGGGAGACGCCTACAATGAGCAGTTCTTC. It specifies CASSSRLAGDAYNEQFF. The entire variable domain, with the rest obtained from reference TRBV5-1 and TRBJ2-1, is as follows: KAGVTQTPRYLIKTRGQQVTLSCSPISGHRSVSWYQQTPGQGLQFLFEYFSETQRNKGNFPGRFSGRQFSNSRSEMNVSTLELGDSALYLCASSSRLAGDAYNEQFFGPGTRLTVL.

The chain is built from TRBV5-1 and TRBJ1-1; 10 nucleotides line up with TRBD1. CDR1 SGHRS and CDR2 YFSETQ come from the germline V gene. V was clipped by 5 bases and J by 6 bases; unmatched bases: 4. The CDR3 totals 13 residues. The CDR3 bases are TGCGCCAGCAGTGGACAGGGGGAACCTGAAGCTTTCTTT. Amino acid sequence: CASSGQGEPEAFF.

The chain couples TRBV21-1 to TRBJ2-7; TRBD1, as called in the table, went unchecked against the DNA. TRBV21-1 represents a pseudogene. The CDR3 has 14 amino acids. The CDR3 DNA follows: TGTGCCAGTTACGTCGGACAGTGTTCCTACGAGCAGTACTTC. Its translation is CASYVGQCSYEQYF.

The rearrangement uses TRBV28 and TRBJ1-2; perhaps TRBD1 as D (6 bases). In germline, CDR1 is MDHEN, CDR2 SYDVKM. The CDR3 runs to 11 residues. V lost 7 bases and J 3 bases, leaving 6 bases between the germline ends. This chain's CDR3 is CASTGDYGYTF. The CDR3 DNA reads TGTGCCAGCACAGGGGACTATGGCTACACCTTC.

The chain is built from TRBV2 and TRBJ1-1; 8 nucleotides line up with TRBD1. Losses at the gene ends were 6 bases for V and 0 bases for J; bases not matched to a gene: 9. The CDR3 totals 16 residues. Germline V gene data show CDR1 as SNHLY and CDR2 as FYNNEI. CDR3 nucleotide sequence: TGTGCCAGCAGGAGGGGATCAGGGGGCATGAACACTGAAGCTTTCTTT. Residues: CASRRGSGGMNTEAFF.

The chain couples TRBV28 to TRBJ1-2; D is unclear. The V gene's germline CDR1 is MDHEN and CDR2 SYDVKM. This CDR3 has 15 residues. The ends were cut back, 4 bases at V and 0 bases at J, with 12 bases in the middle. CDR3 nucleotide sequence: TGTGCCAGCAGTTCCCGATTGACACCTAACTATGGCTACACCTTC. Encoded protein: CASSSRLTPNYGYTF.

This rearrangement joins TRBV4-2 to TRBJ2-3, with D possibly matching TRBD2 (7 bases). The CDR3 is made up of 18 amino acids. Germline CDR1 and CDR2: LGHNA and YNFKEQ. V was shortened by 0 bases and J by 2 bases, with 18 bases between the two germline ends. CDR3 protein: CASSQEIGGGAFTDTQYF. In DNA, the CDR3 is TGTGCCAGCAGCCAAGAAATAGGGGGGGGAGCCTTCACAGATACGCAGTATTTT.

The chain combines TRBV5-1 with TRBJ2-1, with 7 bases fitting TRBD2. Germline V gene lookup returns CDR1 SGHRS and CDR2 YFSETQ. Trimming cost V 6 bases and J 0 bases; bases outside gene matches: 6. The CDR3 runs to 15 residues. Here the CDR3 reads CASTSSGASYNEQFF. In nucleotides, the CDR3 is TGCGCCAGCACCTCCAGCGGGGCCTCCTACAATGAGCAGTTCTTC. The full variable domain, completed using reference TRBV5-1 and TRBJ2-1, is KAGVTQTPRYLIKTRGQQVTLSCSPISGHRSVSWYQQTPGQGLQFLFEYFSETQRNKGNFPGRFSGRQFSNSRSEMNVSTLELGDSALYLCASTSSGASYNEQFFGPGTRLTVL.

V is TRBV19 and J is TRBJ1-4; weak D call: TRBD1 (5 bases). V lost 6 bases and J 5 bases, leaving 13 bases between the germline ends. In germline, CDR1 is LNHDA, CDR2 SQIVND (reference sequence). The CDR3 loop spans 14 amino acids. The CDR3 protein is CASRRPTDNEKLFF. Here the CDR3 DNA reads TGTGCCAGTAGGAGACCGACAGACAATGAAAAACTGTTTTTT.

This clone was seen just once. The V gene is TRBV19, the J gene TRBJ1-5; D possibly corresponds to TRBD1 (5 bases). From germline, CDR1 is LNHDA and CDR2 SQIVND (reference sequence). V gave up 7 bases and J gave up 3 bases, with 10 bases separating them. The CDR3 is 13 residues long. In DNA, the CDR3 is TGTGCCAGTAAACTACAGGACAATCAGCCCCAGCATTTT. It translates to CASKLQDNQPQHF. Full variable domain (missing parts from reference TRBV19 and TRBJ1-5): DGGITQSPKYLFRKEGQNVTLSCEQNLNHDAMYWYRQDPGQGLRLIYYSQIVNDFQKGDIAEGYSVSREKKESFPLTVTSAQKNPTAFYLCASKLQDNQPQHFGDGTRLSIL.

The DNA of the CDR3 is TGTGCCAGCAGTTTAGGCGGTAGCGGGAGTAATACCGGGGAGCTGTTTTTT. Its protein is CASSLGGSGSNTGELFF. The chain recombines TRBV28 with TRBJ2-2; 9 nucleotides agree with TRBD2. CDR3 length equals 17 residues. V lost 2 bases and J lost 5; bases outside the gene matches: 9. The germline gives CDR1 MDHEN, CDR2 SYDVKM.

The genes are TRBV19 and TRBJ1-4, with TRBD1 matching 9 bases. The germline gives CDR1 LNHDA, CDR2 SQIVND (reference sequence). CDR3 length: 18 amino acids. Unmatched junction bases numbered 8, after V lost 3 bases and J lost 0 bases. CDR3 sequence reads: CASSIEGTGLATNEKLFF. CDR3 nucleotides: TGTGCCAGTAGTATTGAGGGGACAGGGCTTGCAACTAATGAAAAACTGTTTTTT.

The rearrangement joins TRBV9 to TRBJ2-6; D gene ambiguous. Trimming stripped 1 base from V and 2 bases from J, with 7 bases between. The germline gives CDR1 SGDLS, CDR2 YYNGEE. The CDR3 spans 15 residues. CDR3 bases: TGTGCCAGCAGCGTAAGCGAGGCTGGGGCCAACGTCCTGACTTTC. Translation: CASSVSEAGANVLTF.